Listed below are T cell receptor beta chains from one sample, sequenced in a study of vaccination and CD4 T cells after COVID-19. What these receptors recognize is not known. MiXCR was run by TCRdb on the PCR reads, yielding one entry per CDR3 protein. The profile shows about 14,000 distinct CDR3 sequences, 40% of them singletons. The source material was CD4+ T cells from blood, cultured in vitro. The receptors were gathered from a human donor who had recovered from COVID-19. The CDR3 runs from the conserved cysteine through the conserved F or W. Each record gives: V gene, clone size, D gene, J gene, CDR3 DNA, CDR3 protein. A D gene is named only where the DNA matches it firmly. A clone size is listed for some rows: how often the clone was seen (once, few, many), or a class if it is expanded.

V: TRBV5-8
size: -
D: -
J: TRBJ1-1
DNA: TGTGCCAGCACACGACTAGCCACTGAAGCTTTCTTT
CDR3: CASTRLATEAFF

V: TRBV20-1
size: once
D: TRBD1
J: TRBJ2-1
DNA: TGCAGTGCCAATCCAGGGACAGGGGAATACAATGAGCAGTTCTTC
CDR3: CSANPGTGEYNEQFF

V: TRBV10-3
size: -
D: -
J: TRBJ1-2
DNA: TGTGCCATCAGTGATCAAGGTGGCTACACCTTC
CDR3: CAISDQGGYTF

V: TRBV5-1
size: -
D: TRBD1
J: TRBJ2-7
DNA: TGCGCCAGCAGCCCCCAAGGGACAGGGGGCTACGAGCAGTACTTC
CDR3: CASSPQGTGGYEQYF

V: TRBV15
size: -
D: -
J: TRBJ1-2
DNA: TGTGCCACCAGCAGAGATCAAGGTCCCGGGACGAAGGGCTACACCTTC
CDR3: CATSRDQGPGTKGYTF

V: TRBV5-4
size: -
D: TRBD2
J: TRBJ2-3
DNA: TGTGCCAGCAGCTCCGGGACTAGCGGGAGGGCCCTAGATACGCAGTATTTT
CDR3: CASSSGTSGRALDTQYF

V: TRBV5-4
size: -
D: TRBD2
J: TRBJ2-1
DNA: TGTGCCAGCACCTTGAGTAGCGGGAGTTCCTACAATGAGCAGTTCTTC
CDR3: CASTLSSGSSYNEQFF

V: TRBV3-1
size: -
D: -
J: TRBJ2-3
DNA: TGTGCCAGCAGTCCCCTAGCAGATACGCAGTATTTT
CDR3: CASSPLADTQYF

V: TRBV6-1
size: -
D: -
J: TRBJ1-1
DNA: TGTGCCAGCAAAACGGGAGGGAGCACTGAAGCTTTCTTT
CDR3: CASKTGGSTEAFF

V: TRBV20-1
size: -
D: -
J: TRBJ2-3
DNA: TGCAGTGCTAGAGATCGGGTCCGAGATACGCAGTATTTT
CDR3: CSARDRVRDTQYF

V: TRBV20-1
size: -
D: -
J: TRBJ2-7
DNA: TGCAGTGCTAGAGATCCCGCGACAGGCTCAATCTCCTACGAGCAGTACTTC
CDR3: CSARDPATGSISYEQYF

V: TRBV27
size: few
D: -
J: TRBJ1-5
DNA: TGTGCCAGCAGTTTATCGGGGAGGAATAGCAATCAGCCCCAGCATTTT
CDR3: CASSLSGRNSNQPQHF

V: TRBV20-1
size: -
D: -
J: TRBJ1-5
DNA: TGCAGTGCTAGGAAAGCAGGGACGGGAGACAAGCCCCAGCATTTT
CDR3: CSARKAGTGDKPQHF

V: TRBV27
size: medium-sized
D: -
J: TRBJ1-5
DNA: TGTGCCAGCAGTTTATGGGGGGGGAATCAGCCCCAGCATTTT
CDR3: CASSLWGGNQPQHF

V: TRBV5-4
size: -
D: TRBD1
J: TRBJ2-5
DNA: TGTGCCAGCAGCTTGGGACAGGGTAACGTGGAGACCCAGTACTTC
CDR3: CASSLGQGNVETQYF

V: TRBV20-1
size: few
D: -
J: TRBJ1-5
DNA: TGCAGTGCTAGAGATGAGGCGGGGTGGGATCAGCCCCAGCATTTT
CDR3: CSARDEAGWDQPQHF

V: TRBV27
size: medium-sized
D: -
J: TRBJ2-7
DNA: TGTGCCAGCAGACCAAACCAAGACTACGAGCAGTACTTC
CDR3: CASRPNQDYEQYF

V: TRBV20-1
size: -
D: TRBD1
J: TRBJ2-3
DNA: TGCAGTGCTAGGGGACAGTTGGAGTATACGCAGTATTTT
CDR3: CSARGQLEYTQYF

V: TRBV5-6
size: -
D: -
J: TRBJ2-5
DNA: TGTGCCAGCAGCTTGGAGACAGCTCAAGAGACCCAGTACTTC
CDR3: CASSLETAQETQYF

V: TRBV5-8
size: -
D: -
J: TRBJ2-6
DNA: TGTGCCAGCAGCTTGGGGAACTCTGGGGCCAACGTCCTGACTTTC
CDR3: CASSLGNSGANVLTF

V: TRBV29-1
size: once
D: -
J: TRBJ2-5
DNA: TGCAGCGTTGAAGGGCAGGGGCCAGAGACCCAGTACTTC
CDR3: CSVEGQGPETQYF

V: TRBV7-9
size: few
D: -
J: TRBJ1-2
DNA: TGTGCCAGCAGCCGCGAAGTGTTTGGCTACACCTTC
CDR3: CASSREVFGYTF

V: TRBV20-1
size: -
D: -
J: TRBJ2-5
DNA: TGCAGTGCTGGGGGACCGAGTCAAGAGACCCAGTACTTC
CDR3: CSAGGPSQETQYF

V: TRBV28
size: -
D: -
J: TRBJ2-7
DNA: TGTGCCAGCAGTTTTTTCTACGAGCAGTACTTC
CDR3: CASSFFYEQYF

V: TRBV29-1
size: few
D: -
J: TRBJ1-2
DNA: TGCAGCGTTACGAGCTTACCGGGAACTGGGGGTTATGGCTACACCTTC
CDR3: CSVTSLPGTGGYGYTF

V: TRBV12-3/TRBV12-4
size: -
D: TRBD1
J: TRBJ1-3
DNA: TGTGCCAGCAGCGACCTTCGGGACAGGACTGGAAACACCATATATTTT
CDR3: CASSDLRDRTGNTIYF

V: TRBV19
size: few
D: -
J: TRBJ1-1
DNA: TGTGCCAGTAGTATGACTCTGAGCCCGCTGAGAGCTTTCTTT
CDR3: CASSMTLSPLRAFF

V: TRBV20-1
size: few
D: -
J: TRBJ2-3
DNA: TGCAGTGCTAGGTTTACAGATACGCAGTATTTT
CDR3: CSARFTDTQYF

V: TRBV18
size: -
D: TRBD1
J: TRBJ2-1
DNA: TGTGCCAGCTCACCCCGGACAGGGGAGGATGAGCAGTTCTTC
CDR3: CASSPRTGEDEQFF

V: TRBV20-1
size: -
D: -
J: TRBJ2-3
DNA: TGCAGTGCTAGGGGGTCCCTAGTTAGGACAGATACGCAGTATTTT
CDR3: CSARGSLVRTDTQYF

V: TRBV14
size: -
D: -
J: TRBJ1-1
DNA: TGTGCCAGCAGCCAAGAACGTGGGGGTAGGACTGAAGCTTTCTTT
CDR3: CASSQERGGRTEAFF

V: TRBV7-9
size: few
D: TRBD2
J: TRBJ2-2
DNA: TGTGCCAGCAGACGACTAGCGGGACTCACCGGGGAGCTGTTTTTT
CDR3: CASRRLAGLTGELFF

V: TRBV12-3/TRBV12-4
size: -
D: TRBD2
J: TRBJ2-3
DNA: TGTGCCAGTGGGGGACTAGCGGGAGGAAGGACAGATACGCAGTATTTT
CDR3: CASGGLAGGRTDTQYF

V: TRBV19
size: few
D: TRBD2
J: TRBJ2-3
DNA: TGTGCCAGTTCGCCGGGACTAGCGGGAGAGTATACGCAGTATTTT
CDR3: CASSPGLAGEYTQYF

V: TRBV12-3/TRBV12-4
size: -
D: -
J: TRBJ2-1
DNA: TGTGCCAGCAGGACCTGGGGAGCCTACAATGAGCAGTTCTTC
CDR3: CASRTWGAYNEQFF

V: TRBV7-3
size: once
D: -
J: TRBJ2-3
DNA: TGTGCCAGCAGCTTAGACATCGGAACAGATACGCAGTATTTT
CDR3: CASSLDIGTDTQYF

V: TRBV5-6
size: -
D: -
J: TRBJ2-4
DNA: TGTGCCAGCAGCGGACTCGTTTCGGACATTCAGTACTTC
CDR3: CASSGLVSDIQYF

V: TRBV10-3
size: -
D: -
J: TRBJ2-3
DNA: TGTGCCATCAGTGTCCTACCGGGAGACACAGATACGCAGTATTTT
CDR3: CAISVLPGDTDTQYF

V: TRBV28
size: -
D: TRBD1
J: TRBJ1-5
DNA: TGTGCCAGCAGAGACCAGGGGGTTCAGCCCCAGCATTTT
CDR3: CASRDQGVQPQHF

V: TRBV21-1
size: -
D: -
J: TRBJ2-7
DNA: TGTGCCAGCAGCAAAGAAGGACCGACAGCCTCCTACGAGCAGTACTTC
CDR3: CASSKEGPTASYEQYF

V: TRBV7-2
size: few
D: -
J: TRBJ1-4
DNA: TGTGCCAGCAGCTTATCGTACCGCGGTGAAAAACTGTTTTTT
CDR3: CASSLSYRGEKLFF

V: TRBV27
size: -
D: TRBD1
J: TRBJ1-6
DNA: TGTGCCAGCAGTTTTTGGGGACAGGGCAATTCACCCCTCCACTTT
CDR3: CASSFWGQGNSPLHF

V: TRBV20-1
size: -
D: TRBD1
J: TRBJ1-6
DNA: TGCAGTGCTACAGGACAGGGCTCCTATAATTCACCCCTCCACTTT
CDR3: CSATGQGSYNSPLHF

V: TRBV27
size: once
D: TRBD1
J: TRBJ1-4
DNA: TGTGCCAGCAAATCCGCGGGACAGGATAATGAAAAACTGTTTTTT
CDR3: CASKSAGQDNEKLFF

V: TRBV7-8
size: -
D: -
J: TRBJ2-7
DNA: TGTGCCAGCAGCCCGAACGGACGGTCCAAGCAGTACTTC
CDR3: CASSPNGRSKQYF